A selection of T cell receptor beta chains follows, all from one sample in a study of blood T cell repertoires in COVID-19. Sequencing was performed with immunoSEQ multiplex PCR; in TCRdb, only in-frame clones are kept and a portion is missing. The sample comprises under 300,000 clones, roughly 80% of which are singletons, and roughly 6.4% rests with the top ten. Sequencing was performed on peripheral blood. The receptors originated from a woman aged 55 to 70 with active or convalescent COVID-19. The CDR3 runs from the conserved cysteine through the conserved F or W. D genes are given only for firm matches. Clone size is stated in some rows and not others, as once, few, many or a class when expanded.

few	NA	TRBV3-1/TRBV3-2	TRBJ1-4	CASSQVTGSEKLFF	TGTGCCAGCAGCCAAGTGACGGGGTCCGAAAAACTGTTTTTT
once	NA	TRBV5-1	TRBJ1-2	CASSLEQGYSYTF	TGCGCCAGCAGCTTGGAACAGGGATATAGCTACACCTTC
NA	TRBD2	TRBV9	TRBJ2-3	CASSVEASGGLTDTQYF	TGTGCCAGCAGCGTAGAGGCTAGCGGGGGGCTCACAGATACGCAGTATTTT
NA	NA	TRBV30	TRBJ2-7	CAWSASYEQYF	TGTGCCTGGAGTGCCAGCTACGAGCAGTACTTC
NA	TRBD1	TRBV29-1	TRBJ2-7	CSVGRTGGRGEQYF	TGCAGCGTTGGCCGGACAGGAGGCAGAGGAGAGCAGTACTTC
few	NA	TRBV11-2	TRBJ2-1	CASSPDSGSYNEQFF	TGTGCCAGCAGCCCGGATAGCGGTTCCTACAATGAGCAGTTCTTC
NA	TRBD2	TRBV4-2	TRBJ2-3	CASSIEPSGTSGATQYF	TGTGCCAGCAGCATCGAACCGTCCGGGACTAGCGGAGCTACGCAGTATTTT
NA	TRBD1	TRBV5-6	TRBJ1-1	CASSDPDRDSTEAFF	TGTGCCAGCAGTGACCCAGACAGGGATAGTACTGAAGCTTTCTTT
NA	NA	TRBV7-3	TRBJ2-7	CASSPFPRDEQYF	TGTGCCAGCAGCCCCTTCCCGCGGGACGAGCAGTACTTC
NA	TRBD2	TRBV7-2	TRBJ2-1	CASSLGGLAGGSSYNEQFF	TGTGCCAGCAGCTTAGGCGGACTAGCGGGAGGCAGCTCCTACAATGAGCAGTTCTTC
few	NA	TRBV12-3/TRBV12-4	TRBJ1-6	CASSLQNSPLHF	TGTGCCAGCAGTTTACAGAATTCACCCCTCCACTTT
NA	NA	TRBV11-2	TRBJ2-3	CASSFERGTDTQYF	TGTGCCAGCAGCTTTGAGCGGGGCACAGATACGCAGTATTTT
once	TRBD2	TRBV7-8	TRBJ2-7	CASSLGGLAYLYEQYF	TGTGCCAGCAGCTTAGGGGGACTAGCGTACCTCTACGAGCAGTACTTC
NA	NA	TRBV12-3/TRBV12-4	TRBJ1-1	CASQELLNTEAFF	TGTGCCTCTCAAGAGCTGTTGAACACTGAAGCTTTCTTT
NA	TRBD2	TRBV11-3	TRBJ2-7	CASSLVIAREASYEQYF	TGTGCCAGCAGCTTAGTAATAGCGCGGGAGGCCTCCTACGAGCAGTACTTC
NA	NA	TRBV9	TRBJ2-2	CASSVNRFTGELFF	TGTGCCAGCAGCGTGAACAGGTTCACCGGGGAGCTGTTTTTT
NA	NA	TRBV4-1	TRBJ2-3	CASSHRESDTQYF	TGCGCCAGCAGCCACAGGGAATCAGATACGCAGTATTTT
NA	NA	TRBV2	TRBJ2-6	CASRLGANVLTF	TGTGCCAGCCGTCTGGGGGCCAACGTCCTGACTTTC
NA	NA	TRBV7-9	TRBJ2-2	CASSQWELFF	TGTGCCAGCAGCCAGTGGGAGCTGTTTTTT
few	NA	TRBV19	TRBJ2-7	CASSSHPGNEQYF	TGTGCCAGTAGTTCCCACCCGGGGAACGAGCAGTACTTC